A selection of T cell receptor beta chains follows, all from one sample in a study of blood T cell repertoires in COVID-19. This table comes from immunoSEQ multiplex PCR, and its TCRdb copy is limited to in-frame clones, with some not included. The sample has 280,000 or so clones, around 89% seen once. Sequencing was carried out using peripheral blood. The receptors were sampled from a woman in her twenties or thirties who had recovered from COVID-19. Both conserved end residues are part of each CDR3. Fields, in order: V gene, clone size, J gene, D gene, CDR3 protein, CDR3 DNA. D genes are given only for firm matches. The size field is filled for only some rows; it gives once, few, many or a size class.

TRBV7-9	many	TRBJ2-7	TRBD1	CASSFTGDEQYF	TGTGCCAGCAGCTTTACAGGGGACGAGCAGTACTTC
TRBV4-2	NA	TRBJ1-1	TRBD1	CASSQDKGDSGAFF	TGTGCCAGCAGCCAAGATAAAGGGGACAGCGGAGCTTTCTTT
TRBV12-3/TRBV12-4	NA	TRBJ1-1	NA	CASSFTGKLEAFF	TGTGCCAGCAGTTTTACCGGGAAGCTAGAAGCTTTCTTT
TRBV5-5	NA	TRBJ2-6	TRBD1	CASSPGTGANVLTF	TGTGCCAGCAGCCCAGGGACAGGTGCCAACGTCCTGACTTTC
TRBV5-1	NA	TRBJ1-4	NA	CASSRDNSNEKLFF	TGCGCCAGCAGCCGGGACAATTCGAATGAAAAACTGTTTTTT
TRBV14	NA	TRBJ2-5	TRBD1	CASSLLTGAETQYF	TGTGCCAGCAGCCTACTGACAGGGGCGGAGACCCAGTACTTC
TRBV18	once	TRBJ2-1	NA	CASSPNKGDNEQFF	TGTGCCAGCTCACCCAACAAGGGGGACAATGAGCAGTTCTTC
TRBV6-5	NA	TRBJ1-5	NA	CASRPGQFNQPQHF	TGTGCCAGCAGACCAGGACAGTTCAATCAGCCCCAGCATTTT
TRBV24-1	NA	TRBJ2-5	NA	CATSDLGGRYF	TGTGCCACCAGTGATTTAGGAGGTCGGTACTTC
TRBV4-1	NA	TRBJ1-5	NA	CASSPEGSRQPQHF	TGCGCCAGCAGCCCAGAGGGGAGTAGGCAGCCCCAGCATTTT
TRBV5-4	NA	TRBJ2-7	TRBD2	CASSPPGLASYEQYF	TGTGCCAGCAGCCCACCGGGACTAGCGTCCTACGAGCAGTACTTC
TRBV10-3	NA	TRBJ1-2	NA	CAISESVFGRGVRGYTF	TGTGCCATCAGTGAGTCAGTCTTCGGTCGGGGAGTAAGAGGCTACACCTTC
TRBV2	NA	TRBJ2-2	NA	CASSGQAANTGELFF	TGTGCCAGCAGTGGTCAGGCCGCGAACACCGGGGAGCTGTTTTTT
TRBV5-1	NA	TRBJ2-3	NA	CASSLGSYTDTQYF	TGCGCCAGCAGCTTGGGTAGTTACACAGATACGCAGTATTTT
TRBV28	NA	TRBJ1-2	TRBD1	CASREGGDYGYTF	TGTGCCAGCAGAGAAGGGGGCGACTATGGCTACACCTTC
TRBV5-1	NA	TRBJ2-6	NA	CASSLDSSGANVLTF	TGCGCCAGCAGCTTGGACAGCTCTGGGGCCAACGTCCTGACTTTC
TRBV28	NA	TRBJ1-2	TRBD1	CASSLGDRVVKSYTF	TGTGCCAGCAGTTTAGGGGACAGGGTGGTTAAAAGCTACACCTTC
TRBV4-1	NA	TRBJ2-7	TRBD1	CASSQNRGAYEQYF	TGCGCCAGCAGCCAAAACAGGGGCGCCTACGAGCAGTACTTC
TRBV3-1/TRBV3-2	NA	TRBJ2-5	NA	CASSQDLGVQTQYF	TGTGCCAGCAGCCAAGATCTCGGTGTACAGACCCAGTACTTC
TRBV13	NA	TRBJ2-1	TRBD2	CASTQMGGKRFF	TGTGCCAGCACCCAAATGGGGGGGAAGAGGTTCTTC
TRBV28	NA	TRBJ2-5	NA	CASTSRPWGEETQYF	TGTGCCAGCACCTCCCGTCCTTGGGGGGAAGAGACCCAGTACTTC
TRBV6-1	NA	TRBJ1-2	TRBD1	CASSDLHPGQENYGYTF	TGTGCCAGCAGTGACCTTCATCCGGGACAGGAGAACTATGGCTACACCTTC
TRBV20-1	NA	TRBJ2-7	NA	CSASLQVEQYF	TGCAGTGCTAGCTTACAGGTCGAGCAGTACTTC
TRBV9	NA	TRBJ1-1	NA	CASSVAHKNTEAFF	TGTGCCAGCAGCGTAGCTCACAAGAACACTGAAGCTTTCTTT
TRBV15	NA	TRBJ1-1	NA	CATSDGQLNTEAFF	TGTGCCACCAGCGATGGACAGCTGAACACTGAAGCTTTCTTT
TRBV13	NA	TRBJ2-1	TRBD2	CASSQRLAGDIYNEQFF	TGTGCCAGCAGCCAAAGACTAGCGGGGGACATCTACAATGAGCAGTTCTTC
TRBV9	NA	TRBJ2-4	NA	CASSVAPGGGASKNIQYF	TGTGCCAGCAGCGTAGCCCCGGGTGGGGGGGCTTCCAAAAACATTCAGTACTTC
TRBV4-1	NA	TRBJ2-5	TRBD2	CASSLTTSGGAETQYF	TGCGCCAGCAGCCTTACGACTAGCGGGGGGGCGGAGACCCAGTACTTC
TRBV30	NA	TRBJ2-5	NA	CAWSRGRETQYF	TGTGCCTGGAGTCGAGGCCGGGAGACCCAGTACTTC
TRBV19	NA	TRBJ2-3	NA	CASSIWGPDTQYF	TGTGCCAGTAGTATTTGGGGCCCAGATACGCAGTATTTT
TRBV4-2	few	TRBJ1-4	NA	CASSRQGHATNEKLFF	TGTGCCAGCAGCAGGCAGGGACATGCAACTAATGAAAAACTGTTTTTT
TRBV10-3	NA	TRBJ1-1	TRBD1	CANSLDRGTEAFF	TGTGCCAACTCCTTGGACAGGGGGACTGAAGCTTTCTTT
TRBV4-3	NA	TRBJ2-1	TRBD2	CASSPTSGGPGHEQFF	TGCGCCAGCAGCCCGACTAGCGGGGGGCCTGGGCATGAGCAGTTCTTC
TRBV7-6	NA	TRBJ2-7	TRBD1	CASSTQSQGALYEQYF	TGTGCCAGCAGCACTCAGAGTCAGGGGGCGCTTTACGAGCAGTACTTC
TRBV28	NA	TRBJ2-7	TRBD1	CASRYDRGTYEQYF	TGTGCCAGCAGATACGACAGGGGAACCTACGAGCAGTACTTC
TRBV11-2	NA	TRBJ2-6	NA	CASSLQFASGANVLTF	TGTGCCAGCAGCTTACAGTTTGCCTCTGGGGCCAACGTCCTGACTTTC
TRBV3-1/TRBV3-2	once	TRBJ1-1	TRBD1	CASSPGQTMNTEAFF	TGTGCCAGCAGCCCGGGACAGACCATGAACACTGAAGCTTTCTTT
TRBV19	NA	TRBJ2-3	TRBD1	CASTTPRDRGTDTQYF	TGTGCCAGTACCACCCCGAGGGACAGGGGCACAGATACGCAGTATTTT
TRBV30	NA	TRBJ1-2	NA	CAWSLKAAYYGYTF	TGTGCCTGGAGCCTTAAGGCGGCCTACTATGGCTACACCTTC
TRBV4-1	NA	TRBJ2-1	TRBD2	CASSQNSGGAVEQFF	TGCGCCAGCAGCCAGAATAGCGGGGGGGCCGTGGAGCAGTTCTTC